This T cell receptor (beta chain) was obtained from a study of blood T cell repertoires in COVID-19. Overall study context: The United States, Italy and Spain supplied acute and convalescent COVID-19 samples. In each case, the material was cDNA or gDNA derived from T cells, B-cell-depleted T cells, or PBMCs.

Germline CDR1 SNHLY, CDR2 FYNNEI. V was pared by 4 bases and J by 11 bases, with 18 bases between. There are 15 residues in the CDR3. Sequenced by immunoSEQ multiplex PCR; TCRdb stores in-frame clones only, minus some. This table holds some 350,000 clones, over 75% found once. Each recovered donor of Cohort 3 presented with two negative PCRs, clearance, or symptom resolution. The genes are TRBV2 and TRBJ1-6, with no clear D. This receptor was identified in a man aged 25-45 years who had recovered from COVID-19. Input material: PBMCs or T cells enriched from blood (not recorded which). The CDR3, as DNA: TGTGCCAGCAGTGCCGGACTGGCCCAGAGTCCACCCCTCCACTTT. Protein sequence: CASSAGLAQSPPLHF.